Presented here are 24 T cell receptor beta chains from one specimen sequenced in a study of regulatory T cells in long-lasting Graves disease. Combining iRepertoire HTBI primers with Arm-PCR of CDR3 regions, the authors built TCR beta libraries. TCRdb re-derived calls from the multiplex PCR reads in MiXCR, one entry per CDR3 protein. Of 350,000 to 450,000 distinct CDR3 sequences in the sample, about an eighth were seen once. The time point is: newly diagnosed GD, antithyroid drugs for less than 3 months. TCR sequences were obtained from RNA taken from PBMCs. This sample was shared with a second study, whose subject was T cells in Graves' hyperthyroidism and ophthalmopathy.

Sequenced material: peripheral blood mononuclear cells (PBMCs), taken at new diagnosis, from a patient treated with antithyroid drugs. The origin of the receptors is a woman aged 18-29 years with Graves disease.

The chain employs TRBV7-3 and TRBJ2-2; D unclear. In germline, CDR1 is SGHTA, CDR2 FQGTGA. Deletions cut 8 bases from V and 7 bases from J, with 14 bases between. The CDR3 covers 13 residues. CDR3 bases: TGTGCCAGCCACCCAGTACCCGGCGGGGAGCTGTTTTTT. It translates to CASHPVPGGELFF.

This clonotype has only a few counts. The V and J genes are TRBV19 and TRBJ1-3; D is undetermined. Trimming pared 1 base from V and 0 bases from J, leaving 7 bases between. The CDR3 spans 15 residues. CDR1 is LNHDA, CDR2 SQIVND, per germline (reference sequence). The CDR3 loop reads CASSIGGSSGNTIYF. Written as DNA, the CDR3 is TGTGCCAGTAGTATAGGCGGGAGCTCTGGAAACACCATATATTTT.

This clonotype showed up just a few times. This chain connects TRBV12-3 or TRBV12-4 to TRBJ1-5, with TRBD1 matching over 7 bases. The V and J ends lost 6 bases and 6 bases, in that order; junction bases with no gene match: 14. This CDR3 contains 16 residues. CDR3 in amino acids: CASSPFVYRGGQPQHF. Here the CDR3 DNA reads TGTGCCAGCAGCCCCTTTGTGTACAGGGGCGGTCAGCCCCAGCATTTT.

This clonotype was seen repeatedly, ten times or more. The rearrangement joins TRBV5-5 to TRBJ2-5, with D possibly being TRBD2 (6 bases). The CDR3 is 14 amino acids. Looked up from germline, CDR1 is SGHKS and CDR2 is YYEKEE (reference sequence). The V end lost 4 bases, the J end lost 5 bases, and 15 bases lay between the germline ends. CDR3 sequence reads: CASSETSGPETQYF. Here the CDR3 DNA reads TGTGCCAGCAGCGAGACTAGTGGCCCGGAGACCCAGTACTTC.

The chain has TRBV7-3 and TRBJ2-1, with TRBD2 identical over 9 bases. The trim removed 5 bases at V and 7 bases at J, leaving 18 bases unmatched. Germline CDR1 reads SGHTA; CDR2 reads FQGTGA. There are 18 residues in the CDR3. CDR3 protein: CASSPRGGGGAYLNEQFF. The CDR3 DNA is TGTGCCAGCAGCCCCAGAGGGGGCGGGGGGGCATATTTGAATGAGCAGTTCTTC.

This clonotype has only one observation. A much larger clone is a single base away; this may be a read error. The gene calls are TRBV4-3 and TRBJ2-1, with TRBD1 identical over 8 bases. Germline CDR1 reads LGHNA; CDR2 reads YSLEER. CDR3 length: 17 amino acids. CDR3 loop: CASSLWTGPKADNGQFF. CDR3 in DNA: TGCGCCAGCAGCCTTTGGACAGGGCCTAAAGCGGACAATGGGCAGTTCTTC.

The DNA for the CDR3 is TGTGCCAGCAGCCCGGACGGGGGGATAACAGATACGCAGTATTTT. It specifies CASSPDGGITDTQYF. V and J are TRBV5-6 and TRBJ2-3; 7 positions match TRBD2. The V gene's germline CDR1 is SGHDT and CDR2 YYEEEE. This CDR3 is built from 15 residues. V lost 4 bases and J lost 3; bases outside the gene matches: 8.

This clonotype was seen ten or more times. The chain recombines TRBV7-9 with TRBJ1-1; D call uncertain. The CDR3 runs to 10 residues. Germline V lookup: CDR1 SEHNR, CDR2 FQNEAQ (reference sequence). V lost 3 bases to trimming and J lost 7 bases, with 3 bases between them. The CDR3 DNA reads TGTGCCAGCAGCTTCGGTGAAGCTTTCTTT. Its protein product is CASSFGEAFF.

In this sample, this clonotype turned up many times. An end of the junction differs from the germline gene, which may be a read error. The J gene is TRBJ1-1, the V gene TRBV6-1; TRBD1 might be the D (5 bases). Germline CDR1 is MNHNS and CDR2 is SASEGT. CDR3 size: 16 residues. The CDR3 region is CASGEAGRRLNTEAFF. The CDR3 coding sequence is TGTGCCAGCGGTGAGGCAGGGCGACGGCTGAACACTGAAGCTTTCTTT.

Many counts were recorded for this clonotype. The rearrangement joins TRBV11-2 to TRBJ1-1, with D uncertain. The CDR3 is 16 amino acids. CDR1 SGHAT and CDR2 FQNNGV come from the germline V gene. V lost 6 bases and J 2 bases, leaving 19 bases between the germline ends. The CDR3: CASSPAGLGKNTEAFF. CDR3 bases: TGTGCCAGCAGTCCGGCTGGACTAGGGAAAAACACTGAAGCTTTCTTT.

This clonotype appeared many times. This chain joins TRBV3-1 and TRBJ1-2; D gene uncertain. V was clipped by 1 base and J by 7 bases, with 10 bases between them. The CDR3 contains 13 residues. Germline V gene lookup returns CDR1 LGHDT and CDR2 YNNKEL (reference sequence). The CDR3, as DNA: TGTGCCAGCAGCCAAGGGTTTTCTTTTGGCTACACCTTC. It encodes CASSQGFSFGYTF. Based on the CDR3 plus reference TRBV3-1 and TRBJ1-2, the full variable domain is DTAVSQTPKYLVTQMGNDKSIKCEQNLGHDTMYWYKQDSKKFLKIMFSYNNKELIINETVPNRFSPKSPDKAHLNLHINSLELGDSAVYFCASSQGFSFGYTFGSGTRLTVV.

This clonotype was counted a few times. The gene calls are TRBV30 and TRBJ2-3; D remains unclear. The ends were cut back, 0 bases at V and 5 bases at J, with 12 bases in the middle. This CDR3 is 14 amino acids long. Germline V CDR1 and CDR2: GTSNPN, SVGIG (reference sequence). The CDR3 reads CAWSVLRRIDTQYF. In DNA, the CDR3 is TGTGCCTGGAGTGTACTTCGCAGGATAGATACGCAGTATTTT.

This clonotype was seen a handful of times. The chain carries TRBV29-1 and TRBJ2-1; 7 positions agree with TRBD1. Germline V gene lookup returns CDR1 SQVTM and CDR2 ANQGSEA. V lost 6 bases, J lost 6 bases, and 2 bases stayed unmatched. The CDR3 is 11 amino acids. CDR3 in amino acids: CSVRTGNEQFF. In DNA, the CDR3 is TGCAGCGTCCGGACAGGCAATGAGCAGTTCTTC.

The count of this clonotype is one. With a much larger clone just one base away, this may be a read error. The chain couples TRBV24-1 to TRBJ2-1; D is ambiguous. CDR1 KGHDR and CDR2 SFDVKD come from the germline V gene. The CDR3 covers 17 residues. CDR3 DNA sequence: TGTGTCACCAGTGATTTAAAAGCAGCAAACTCCTACAATGAGCAGTTCTTC. This gives the protein CVTSDLKAANSYNEQFF.

In its sample, this clonotype was seen a few times. V is TRBV4-3 and J is TRBJ2-2; 9 bases agree with TRBD2. Looked up from germline, CDR1 is LGHNA and CDR2 is YSLEER. V lost 4 bases and J lost 5; bases outside the gene matches: 11. The CDR3 has 17 amino acids. The CDR3 nucleotides read TGCGCCAGCAGCCGCTACAGGACTAGCGCTGAAACCGGGGAGCTGTTTTTT. Translation: CASSRYRTSAETGELFF.

This clonotype was counted a few times. This chain's CDR3 is CASSQGTGNSPLHF. The CDR3 DNA follows: TGCGCCAGCAGCCAAGGGACAGGGAATTCACCCCTCCACTTT. This sequence joins TRBV4-3 and TRBJ1-6; 8 bases map to TRBD1. J was trimmed by 7 bases and V by 1 base; bases with no gene match: 0. The CDR3 has 14 amino acids. Germline V gene lookup returns CDR1 LGHNA and CDR2 YSLEER.

J is TRBJ2-5 and V is TRBV18; perhaps TRBD1 as D (7 bases). The CDR3 extends over 18 amino acids. Trimming took 2 bases from V and 2 from J, leaving 21 bases between them. Germline lookup yields CDR1 KGHSH and CDR2 LQKENI. The CDR3 DNA sequence: TGTGCCAGCTCACCAAGGGACGGGGGACAGTCAACACAAGAGACCCAGTACTTC. Amino acids: CASSPRDGGQSTQETQYF.

In the case of this clonotype: A junction boundary mismatches the germline segment, possibly from a read error. This chain joins TRBV7-3 and TRBJ2-2, with D hard to call. Germline CDR1 is SGHTA and CDR2 is FQGTGA. This CDR3 has 14 residues. The CDR3 sequence: CTSSFSLNTGELFF. The CDR3 nucleotides are TGTACCAGCAGCTTTTCCTTGAACACCGGGGAGCTGTTTTTT.

This clonotype has a handful of counts. The chain uses TRBV6-1 and TRBJ2-2; TRBD2 matches 9 bases. Trimming removed 6 bases from V and 4 bases from J; junction bases left unmatched: 9. Germline assignment: CDR1 MNHNS and CDR2 SASEGT. The CDR3 is 16 residues long. In nucleotides, the CDR3 is TGTGCCAGCAGCTCCCTAGCGGGGATTCGCACCGGGGAGCTGTTTTTT. It encodes CASSSLAGIRTGELFF.

This clonotype was picked up many times. This chain links TRBV30 with TRBJ2-1; either TRBD1 or TRBD2 may supply D (5 bases each). Trimming removed 7 bases from V and 1 base from J, with 11 bases in between. The CDR3 length is 13 residues. Germline assignment: CDR1 GTSNPN and CDR2 SVGIG (reference sequence). The CDR3 DNA is TGTGCCTCAGGGAGTATATCCTACAATGAGCAGTTCTTC. Translation: CASGSISYNEQFF.

This clonotype was seen repeatedly, ten times or more. DNA for the CDR3: TGCAGTGCAAACTTGGGGGGCTTGGCGGGTAATTCACCCCTCCACTTT. It encodes CSANLGGLAGNSPLHF. The rearrangement links TRBV20-1 to TRBJ1-6, with D perhaps TRBD1 (6 bases). The CDR3 contains 16 residues. The V and J ends lost 6 bases and 6 bases respectively, with 21 bases between them. Germline values: CDR1 DFQATT, CDR2 SNEGSKA (reference sequence).

In this sample, this clonotype turned up many times. The CDR3 DNA reads TGCAGTGCTAGAGGTATCCCGGGACTAGCGGGAGTTACATCGTACGAGCAGTACTTC. Its protein is CSARGIPGLAGVTSYEQYF. V is TRBV20-1 and J is TRBJ2-7; 14 bases map to TRBD2. The V segment lost 1 base and the J segment 4 bases; nucleotides outside the gene matches: 15. The CDR3 covers 19 residues. Germline loops: CDR1 DFQATT, CDR2 SNEGSKA (reference sequence).

This chain uses TRBV20-1 with TRBJ2-3; 8 bases agree with TRBD2. Germline assignment: CDR1 DFQATT and CDR2 SNEGSKA (reference sequence). The trim removed 1 base at V and 2 bases at J, leaving 8 bases unmatched. This CDR3 comprises 16 residues. Written as DNA, the CDR3 is TGCAGTGCTAGAGGAGCGGGGGTAGGGCACACAGATACGCAGTATTTT. Its translation: CSARGAGVGHTDTQYF.

This clonotype has a handful of counts. V gene TRBV7-8 combines with J gene TRBJ1-1; perhaps TRBD1 as D (5 bases). The germline V gene has CDR1 SGHVS and CDR2 FQNEAQ. The V end lost 1 base, the J end lost 11 bases, and 14 bases lay between the germline ends. CDR3 size: 13 residues. In DNA form, the CDR3 reads TGTGCCAGCAGCTTAGTGGTAAGGGGCGGCGCTTTCTTT. It codes for CASSLVVRGGAFF.